This TCR beta chain was documented in a study of cytomegalovirus exposure and HLA in healthy donors. As to this clone: Its antigen is as yet unknown.

Germline V gene lookup returns CDR1 SGHRS and CDR2 YFSETQ. The CDR3 runs 15 residues. The trim removed 4 bases at V and 3 bases at J, leaving 6 bases unmatched. General study results and limits: Some V segments, including TRBV6-2 and TRBV6-3, were excluded as indistinguishable. Common viral pathogens seemed, in a later analysis, to connect with several of the most significant clusters. One later analysis reportedly identified an Asian-associated ancestry cluster that showed fewer N-insertions than the roughly 700-donor mean.

The PCR was carried out with 60 Vbeta primers and 13 Jbeta primers. Here immunoSEQ multiplex PCR was the method, and the copy in TCRdb shows in-frame clones only, minus some. The sample carries 95,000 to 110,000 clones, 79% recorded once. The J gene is TRBJ2-1, the V gene TRBV5-1, with TRBD1 matching over 8 bases. This TCR derives from a middle-aged man in good health and CMV-seropositive. Sample: PBMCs. CDR3 in amino acids: CASSLYGQGYNEQFF. For the CDR3, the DNA is TGCGCCAGCAGCCTTTACGGACAGGGCTACAATGAGCAGTTCTTC.